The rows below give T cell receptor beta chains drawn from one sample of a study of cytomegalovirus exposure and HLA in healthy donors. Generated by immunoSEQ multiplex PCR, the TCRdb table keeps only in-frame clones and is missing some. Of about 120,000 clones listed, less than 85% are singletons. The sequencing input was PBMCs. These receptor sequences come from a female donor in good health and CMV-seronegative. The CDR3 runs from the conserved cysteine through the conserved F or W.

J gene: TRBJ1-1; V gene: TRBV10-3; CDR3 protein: CAISLKGTGGSEAFF
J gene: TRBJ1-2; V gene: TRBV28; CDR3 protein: CASSPDAGDGYTF
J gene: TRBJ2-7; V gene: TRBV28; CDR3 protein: CASSFSGGAPYEQYF
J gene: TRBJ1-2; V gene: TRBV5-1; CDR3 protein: CASSLSDRFGGYTF
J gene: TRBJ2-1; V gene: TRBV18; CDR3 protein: CASSPITGTYNEQFF
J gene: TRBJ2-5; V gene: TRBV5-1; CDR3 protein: CASSLDNSGGGRTQYF
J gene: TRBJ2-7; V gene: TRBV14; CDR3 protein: CASSPDSVYEQYF
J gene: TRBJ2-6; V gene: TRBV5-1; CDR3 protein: CASSLGRLAGLWANVLTF
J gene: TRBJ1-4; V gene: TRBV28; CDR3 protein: CASSPHRQGGSNEKLFF
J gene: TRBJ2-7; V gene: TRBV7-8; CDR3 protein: CASSPRVHLLYEQYF
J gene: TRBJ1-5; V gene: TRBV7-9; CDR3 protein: CASSLGQGDQPQHF
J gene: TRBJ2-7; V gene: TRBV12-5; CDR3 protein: CASAGYNPYEQYF
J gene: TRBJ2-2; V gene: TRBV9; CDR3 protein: CASSLLAGDVANTGELFF
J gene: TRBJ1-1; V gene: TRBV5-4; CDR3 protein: CASSPQMNTEAFF
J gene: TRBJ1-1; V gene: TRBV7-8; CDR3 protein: CASKPTGTRGTEAFF
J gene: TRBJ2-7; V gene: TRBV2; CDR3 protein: CASSATRTGFNREQYF
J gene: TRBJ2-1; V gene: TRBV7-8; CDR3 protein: CASSLRERGGLGEQFF
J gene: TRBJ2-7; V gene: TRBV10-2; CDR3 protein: CASSDGGAEEQYF
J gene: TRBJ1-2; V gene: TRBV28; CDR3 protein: CASSLSLGSYYGYTF
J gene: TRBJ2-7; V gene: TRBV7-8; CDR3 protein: CASTDRVPYEQYF
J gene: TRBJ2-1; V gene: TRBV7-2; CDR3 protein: CASSDGRIYNEQFF
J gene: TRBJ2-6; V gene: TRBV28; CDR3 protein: CASSPTGSGANVLTF
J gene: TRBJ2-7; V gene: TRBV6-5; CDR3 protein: CASSENRYEQYF
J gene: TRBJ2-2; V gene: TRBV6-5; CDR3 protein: CASNRGFPGELFF
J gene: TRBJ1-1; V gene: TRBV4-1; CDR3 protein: CASSQPGAEAFF
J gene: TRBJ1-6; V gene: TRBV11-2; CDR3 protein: CASSLDLTVYNSPLHF
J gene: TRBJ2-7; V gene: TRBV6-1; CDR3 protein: CASSGGQNTYEQYF
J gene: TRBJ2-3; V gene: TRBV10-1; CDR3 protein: CASSEMFGRGEDTQYF
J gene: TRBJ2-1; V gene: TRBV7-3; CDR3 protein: CASRKAGSYNEQFF
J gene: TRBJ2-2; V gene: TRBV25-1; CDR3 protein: CASGGLGILNTGELFF
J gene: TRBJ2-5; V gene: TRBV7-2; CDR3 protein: CASSSPDQETQYF
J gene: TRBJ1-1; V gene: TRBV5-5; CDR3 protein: CASSLSGDTEAFF
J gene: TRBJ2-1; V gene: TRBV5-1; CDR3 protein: CASSSGLYYNEQFF
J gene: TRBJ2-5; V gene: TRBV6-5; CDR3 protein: CASSYSSGTGQETQYF
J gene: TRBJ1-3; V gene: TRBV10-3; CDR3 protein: CAISPTGTGGNTIYF
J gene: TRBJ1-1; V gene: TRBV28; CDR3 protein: CASSFADRVGTEAFF
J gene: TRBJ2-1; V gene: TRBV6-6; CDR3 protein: CASSPTGHGEQFF
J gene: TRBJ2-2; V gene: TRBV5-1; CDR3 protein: CASSLAGVVGTGELFF
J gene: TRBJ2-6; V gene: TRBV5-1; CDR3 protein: CASSLRLQGASGANVLTF
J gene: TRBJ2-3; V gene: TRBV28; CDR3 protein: CASSAPLVLSGRAADTQYF
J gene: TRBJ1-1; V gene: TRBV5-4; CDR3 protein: CASSLDFTANTEAFF
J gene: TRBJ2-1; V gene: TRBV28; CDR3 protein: CASSFSGRPAYVEEFF
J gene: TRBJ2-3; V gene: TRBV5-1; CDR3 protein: CASSLLAGIPSTDTQYF
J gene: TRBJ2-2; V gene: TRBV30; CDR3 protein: CAWRRTGTTGELFF
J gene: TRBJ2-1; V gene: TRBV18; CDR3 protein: CASSPRDSWHEQFF
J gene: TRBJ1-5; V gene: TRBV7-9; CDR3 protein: CASSLETGLNQHF
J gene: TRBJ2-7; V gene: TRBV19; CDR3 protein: CASSIGTGGYEQYF
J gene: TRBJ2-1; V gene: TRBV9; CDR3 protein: CASSVSHNEQFF
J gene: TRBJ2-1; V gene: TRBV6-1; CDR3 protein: CASSDRLGLRVYDEQFF
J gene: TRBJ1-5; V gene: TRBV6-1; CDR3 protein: CASSTPVDFNQPQHF
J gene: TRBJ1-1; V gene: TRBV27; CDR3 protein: CASSLGAGGLYVTEAFF
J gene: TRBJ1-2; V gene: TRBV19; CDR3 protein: CATRQYGYTF